The next 2 T cell receptor beta chains were all read from a single sample in a study of blood T cell repertoires in COVID-19. The repertoire was sequenced with immunoSEQ multiplex PCR; TCRdb's copy has only in-frame clones and lacks some. The sample has about 430,000 clones, over 75% seen once; the top ten hold 1% to 1.3%. Sequences were obtained from PBMCs or T cells enriched from blood (not recorded which). The receptors shown here come from a man aged 30-40 years who had recovered from COVID-19.

The chain carries TRBV6-5 and TRBJ2-4, with D possibly being TRBD1 (6 bases). This CDR3 comprises 14 residues. Per germline, CDR1 MNHEY and CDR2 SVGAGI. The V and J ends lost 5 bases and 7 bases respectively, with 15 bases between them. CDR3 sequence reads: CASSKQGLGNIQYF. DNA of the CDR3: TGTGCCAGCAGTAAGCAGGGGTTGGGCAACATTCAGTACTTC.

This clone was picked up one time. The chain has TRBV19 and TRBJ2-7; 9 bases align to TRBD2. V dropped 6 bases and J dropped 0; count of bases not matched to a gene: 9. CDR1 and CDR2 (germline): LNHDA, SQIVND (reference sequence). The CDR3 is 16 residues long. CDR3 region: CASSRGASGNSYEQYF. The DNA of the CDR3 is TGTGCCAGTAGCCGGGGTGCTAGCGGGAACTCCTACGAGCAGTACTTC.